What follows are 9 T cell receptor beta chains derived from one specimen sequenced in a study of vaccination effects on CD4 cells after COVID-19 (dated by TCRdb to the early 2020s). The antigens these receptors bind are not known. To identify antigen-specific CD4+ T cell clonotypes by their expansion, the ViraFEST assay first stimulated PBMC with viral peptide pools and then applied TCR sequencing. After around 10 days of culture, CD4+ T cells were isolated with the EasySep CD4+ T cell isolation kit. Participants received two doses of either the BNT162b2 or the mRNA-1273 mRNA SARS-CoV-2 vaccine. Library generation was performed with the immunoSEQ multiplex PCR assay. TCRdb retrieved this table from immuneACCESS and kept in-frame rearrangements only. Not all clones are present; in checked studies, unresolved V genes account for under half, and no reason is known for the remainder. Across this sample there are 65,000 to 70,000 clones, with 76% seen only once. The ten largest clones add up to more than 0.9% of the sample.

Material: CD4+ T cells from PBMCs cultured with HCoV-OC43 spike peptides, obtained after COVID-19 vaccination. Interpreted using the paper, the cell subset or site label stands for: HCoV-OC43 spike overlapping peptide pool stimulation. The source is a human donor who received a COVID-19 vaccine.

The V and J genes are TRBV23-1 and TRBJ2-5, with 7 nucleotides matching TRBD1. TRBV23-1 is reported as an ORF; its role is uncertain. The CDR3 totals 16 residues. Trimming took 0 bases from V and 2 from J; bases not matched to a gene: 6. The CDR3 sequence: CASSQSDRTPQETQYF. Written as DNA, the CDR3 is TGCGCCAGCAGTCAATCGGACAGGACCCCTCAAGAGACCCAGTACTTC.

The V call is TRBV18, the J call TRBJ1-3; D possibly corresponds to TRBD1 (5 bases). Trimming took 3 bases from V and 0 from J, leaving 9 bases between them. The CDR3 is 15 residues long. Looked up from germline, CDR1 is KGHSH and CDR2 is LQKENI. The CDR3 spells CASSPGQDSGNTIYF. CDR3 nucleotides: TGTGCCAGCTCACCGGGGCAGGACTCTGGAAACACCATATATTTT.

The V gene is TRBV5-1, the J gene TRBJ1-1; the D is unclear. Deletions cut 3 bases from V and 1 base from J, with 7 bases between. The germline CDR1 and CDR2 sequences are SGHRS and YFSETQ. CDR3 length equals 13 residues. For the CDR3, the DNA is TGCGCCAGCAGCTATACAGAGAACACTGAAGCTTTCTTT. Protein sequence: CASSYTENTEAFF. Drawing the rest from reference TRBV5-1 and TRBJ1-1, the complete variable domain is KAGVTQTPRYLIKTRGQQVTLSCSPISGHRSVSWYQQTPGQGLQFLFEYFSETQRNKGNFPGRFSGRQFSNSRSEMNVSTLELGDSALYLCASSYTENTEAFFGQGTRLTVV.

The rearrangement joins TRBV24-1 to TRBJ2-5; D remains unclear. The CDR3 is made up of 12 amino acids. CDR1 is KGHDR and CDR2 is SFDVKD in the germline V gene. With 5 bases removed from V and 3 bases from J, the gap between germline ends came to 6 bases. CDR3 sequence: CATSVPKETQYF. CDR3 DNA sequence: TGTGCCACCAGTGTTCCGAAAGAGACCCAGTACTTC.

The CDR3 is CASKGGSSTDTQYF. The CDR3 nucleotides read TGTGCCAGCAAGGGGGGGTCCAGCACAGATACGCAGTATTTT. This chain joins TRBV6-4 and TRBJ2-3; D perhaps matches TRBD2 (7 bases). Per the germline V gene, CDR1 is MRHNA and CDR2 is SNTAGT. V lost 7 bases to trimming and J lost 0 bases, with 11 bases between them. This CDR3 comprises 14 residues.

The chain recombines TRBV6-2 or TRBV6-3 with TRBJ2-5, with D possibly TRBD1 on 5 matching bases. V lost 4 bases to trimming and J lost 2 bases, with 11 bases between them. The CDR3 has 14 residues. Germline V CDR1 and CDR2: MNHEY, SVGEGT. CDR3 sequence (DNA): TGTGCCAGCAGTTGGGTGGGGCTACAAGAGACCCAGTACTTC. Its translation is CASSWVGLQETQYF.

The chain has TRBV19 and TRBJ1-6; 7 nucleotides match TRBD1. V shed 6 bases and J 5 bases; nucleotides not matched to a gene: 7. The CDR3 sequence is 15 residues long. Germline CDR1 LNHDA, CDR2 SQIVND (reference sequence). CDR3 sequence reads: CASRLTGTNNSPLHF. The CDR3 DNA reads TGTGCCAGTAGGCTGACAGGGACAAATAATTCACCCCTCCACTTT. The full variable domain, completed using reference TRBV19 and TRBJ1-6, is DGGITQSPKYLFRKEGQNVTLSCEQNLNHDAMYWYRQDPGQGLRLIYYSQIVNDFQKGDIAEGYSVSREKKESFPLTVTSAQKNPTAFYLCASRLTGTNNSPLHFGNGTRLTVT.

The chain couples TRBV11-2 to TRBJ1-1; D perhaps matches TRBD1 (5 bases). The CDR3 runs to 14 residues. The V end lost 5 bases, the J end lost 1 base, and 11 bases lay between the germline ends. CDR1 SGHAT and CDR2 FQNNGV come from the germline V gene. DNA for the CDR3: TGTGCCAGCAGCCGTGGGACGGCGAACACTGAAGCTTTCTTT. Translating gives CASSRGTANTEAFF.

The V and J genes are TRBV18 and TRBJ2-6, with TRBD1 matching over 7 bases. This CDR3 has 17 amino acids. Germline CDR1 reads KGHSH; CDR2 reads LQKENI. Losses at the gene ends were 4 bases for V and 0 bases for J; bases not matched to a gene: 6. This CDR3 reads CASSRQGTNSGANVLTF. DNA of the CDR3: TGTGCCAGCTCACGACAGGGTACTAACTCTGGGGCCAACGTCCTGACTTTC.